This T cell receptor beta chain was identified during a study of blood T cell repertoires in COVID-19. Whole-study context: Acute and convalescent COVID-19 samples came from the United States, Italy and Spain.

TCRdb keeps only in-frame clones here, not all; method: immunoSEQ multiplex PCR. The sample lists some 300,000 clones; over 75% were seen once. Grouping used clinical history reported by participants in a survey and questionnaire. Trimming took off 3 bases at V and 1 base at J, with 13 bases between the two ends. This CDR3 region has 15 residues. In germline, CDR1 is SEHNR, CDR2 FQNEAQ (reference sequence). The chain employs TRBV7-9 and TRBJ2-7; perhaps TRBD2 as D (6 bases). This TCR was recovered from a woman aged 25 to 39 who had recovered from COVID-19. The sequencing input was PBMCs or T cells enriched from blood (not recorded which). Here the CDR3 DNA reads TGTGCCAGCAGCTTTGGCGGGGCGGGATCCTACGAGCAGTACTTC. This sequence encodes CASSFGGAGSYEQYF.